The 17 T cell receptor beta chains listed next were all sequenced from one sample in a study of T cell responses to AZD1222 COVID-19 vaccine. Method: immunoSEQ multiplex PCR; TCRdb's copy keeps in-frame clones and lacks some. The data contain 100,000 to 120,000 clones, 86% of them seen just once; the ten biggest clones take up 2.5% to 4%. The specimen was peripheral blood, collected on day 0 of AZD1222 vaccination. All receptors derive from an adult in good health.

In this sample, this clone turned up once. This chain joins TRBV19 and TRBJ1-5; 8 nucleotides agree with TRBD1. There are 15 residues in the CDR3. V dropped 2 bases and J dropped 3; count of bases not matched to a gene: 3. Germline V CDR1 and CDR2: LNHDA, SQIVND (reference sequence). CDR3 coding DNA: TGTGCCAGTAGTATACCCAGGGGGCTCAATCAGCCCCAGCATTTT. Translation gives CASSIPRGLNQPQHF. Based on the CDR3 plus reference TRBV19 and TRBJ1-5, the full variable domain is DGGITQSPKYLFRKEGQNVTLSCEQNLNHDAMYWYRQDPGQGLRLIYYSQIVNDFQKGDIAEGYSVSREKKESFPLTVTSAQKNPTAFYLCASSIPRGLNQPQHFGDGTRLSIL.

The chain employs TRBV11-2 and TRBJ2-7, with 7 bases identical to TRBD1. Germline assignment: CDR1 SGHAT and CDR2 FQNNGV. With V trimmed by 6 bases and J by 2 bases, 7 bases remained unmatched. The CDR3 covers 14 residues. The CDR3 is CASRAYRGTYEQYF. CDR3 DNA sequence: TGTGCCAGCAGAGCCTACAGGGGAACCTACGAGCAGTACTTC.

This chain connects TRBV19 to TRBJ2-5; D call uncertain. Germline values: CDR1 LNHDA, CDR2 SQIVND (reference sequence). Trimming took off 5 bases at V and 3 bases at J, with 13 bases between the two ends. The CDR3 runs to 14 residues. The chain's CDR3 is CASSHSTPEETQYF. The CDR3 DNA is TGTGCCAGTAGTCATTCGACCCCCGAAGAGACCCAGTACTTC.

The chain carries TRBV12-3 or TRBV12-4 and TRBJ1-1; no firm D call. CDR3 length: 13 amino acids. V lost 6 bases to trimming and J lost 8 bases, with 16 bases between them. Here the CDR3 DNA reads TGTGCCAGCAGCCCAAGGACCCAAATGGAAGCTTTCTTT. Its protein is CASSPRTQMEAFF.

This clone has a handful of counts. The chain carries TRBV15 and TRBJ2-5; tentative D call: TRBD1 (5 bases). CDR3 length: 13 amino acids. From germline, CDR1 is LNHNV and CDR2 YYDKDF (reference sequence). V dropped 0 bases and J dropped 4 bases, with 6 bases sitting between them. This chain's CDR3 is CATSREQGETQYF. The CDR3, as DNA: TGTGCCACCAGCAGAGAGCAGGGAGAGACCCAGTACTTC. The full variable domain, its missing parts supplied by reference TRBV15 and TRBJ2-5, is DAMVIQNPRYQVTQFGKPVTLSCSQTLNHNVMYWYQQKSSQAPKLLFHYYDKDFNNEADTPDNFQSRRPNTSFCFLDIRSPGLGDTAMYLCATSREQGETQYFGPGTRLLVL.

V is TRBV5-6 and J is TRBJ2-2; no clear D gene. Trimming stripped 2 bases from V and 1 base from J, with 12 bases between. The CDR3 totals 16 residues. Germline V gene lookup returns CDR1 SGHDT and CDR2 YYEEEE. CDR3 in amino acids: CASSLSPAGNTGELFF. The CDR3 region has the DNA TGTGCCAGCAGCTTATCCCCGGCAGGGAACACCGGGGAGCTGTTTTTT.

The chain has TRBV19 and TRBJ2-7; TRBD1 agrees at 7 bases. This CDR3 has 14 amino acids. The germline V gene has CDR1 LNHDA and CDR2 SQIVND (reference sequence). Trimming cost V 6 bases and J 0 bases; bases outside gene matches: 5. CDR3 protein: CASRTGSSSYEQYF. DNA for the CDR3: TGTGCCAGTAGGACAGGGAGTAGCTCCTACGAGCAGTACTTC.

V is TRBV11-2 and J is TRBJ1-6; no definite D call. The V and J ends lost 5 bases and 0 bases respectively, with 14 bases between them. CDR3 length equals 17 residues. CDR1 and CDR2 from the germline V gene are SGHAT and FQNNGV. The CDR3 region is CASSRVRSGSYNSPLHF. The CDR3 DNA is TGTGCCAGCAGCCGGGTGAGGTCGGGCTCCTATAATTCACCCCTCCACTTT.

The chain couples TRBV19 to TRBJ1-2; a possible D gene is TRBD1 (5 bases). CDR1 and CDR2 (germline): LNHDA, SQIVND (reference sequence). The CDR3 is made up of 14 amino acids. Trimming took off 7 bases at V and 4 bases at J, with 16 bases between the two ends. CDR3: CASTDGQGGYGYTF. CDR3 nucleotide sequence: TGTGCCAGTACCGATGGTCAGGGTGGCTATGGCTACACCTTC.

The chain has TRBV19 and TRBJ2-6, with D hard to call. V was clipped by 3 bases and J by 1 base, with 7 bases between them. The CDR3 has 15 residues. CDR1 and CDR2 (germline): LNHDA, SQIVND (reference sequence). The CDR3 coding sequence is TGTGCCAGTAGTATCTCTTCGTCTGGGGCCAACGTCCTGACTTTC. This gives the protein CASSISSSGANVLTF.

In this sample, this clone turned up a few times. The rearrangement links TRBV7-9 to TRBJ2-5; unclear D gene. This CDR3 is built from 14 residues. The ends were cut back, 2 bases at V and 2 bases at J, with 9 bases in the middle. Germline-derived CDR1 and CDR2 are SEHNR and FQNEAQ (reference sequence). The CDR3: CASSLRASQETQYF. The CDR3 DNA follows: TGTGCCAGCAGCTTACGGGCTTCGCAAGAGACCCAGTACTTC. The full variable domain, its missing parts supplied by reference TRBV7-9 and TRBJ2-5, is DTGVSQNPRHKITKRGQNVTFRCDPISEHNRLYWYRQTLGQGPEFLTYFQNEAQLEKSRLLSDRFSAERPKGSFSTLEIQRTEQGDSAMYLCASSLRASQETQYFGPGTRLLVL.

The CDR3 coding sequence is TGTGCCAGCAGCTTAGGGATAAGTGGGAACTATGGCTACACCTTC. This sequence encodes CASSLGISGNYGYTF. This rearrangement joins TRBV11-2 to TRBJ1-2, with D unresolved. Trimming took off 1 base at V and 2 bases at J, with 11 bases between the two ends. Germline V CDR1 and CDR2: SGHAT, FQNNGV. The CDR3 has 15 amino acids.

The chain links TRBV5-3 to TRBJ2-3, with 14 bases that match TRBD2. TRBV5-3 is an ORF; its function is uncertain. The J segment lost 0 bases and the V segment lost 1 base, leaving 4 bases of the junction unmatched. The CDR3 runs to 18 residues. The CDR3 bases are TGTGCCAGAAGCTTGTTTTGGACTAGCGGGGGGAGCACAGATACGCAGTATTTT. Its protein product is CARSLFWTSGGSTDTQYF.

The chain is built from TRBV5-6 and TRBJ1-2; D may be TRBD1 (5 bases). CDR1 SGHDT and CDR2 YYEEEE come from the germline V gene. Trimming cost V 3 bases and J 4 bases, with 16 bases left between them. The CDR3 covers 15 residues. The CDR3 nucleotides are TGTGCCAGCAGCTGGCCGGGCAGGGCCACCTATGGCTACACCTTC. Its translation: CASSWPGRATYGYTF. Full variable domain (remainder filled in from reference TRBV5-6 and TRBJ1-2): DAGVTQSPTHLIKTRGQQVTLRCSPKSGHDTVSWYQQALGQGPQFIFQYYEEEERQRGNFPDRFSGHQFPNYSSELNVNALLLGDSALYLCASSWPGRATYGYTFGSGTRLTVV.

CDR3: CASSLVGDTEAFF. The CDR3, as DNA: TGTGCCAGCAGCTTGGTAGGGGACACTGAAGCTTTCTTT. The chain employs TRBV5-5 and TRBJ1-1; D perhaps matches TRBD1 (5 bases). Germline loops: CDR1 SGHKS, CDR2 YYEKEE (reference sequence). The CDR3 has 13 residues. Deletions cut 0 bases from V and 3 bases from J, with 6 bases between.

This clone has a handful of counts. This chain joins TRBV7-9 and TRBJ1-4; perhaps TRBD1 as D (5 bases). Germline loops: CDR1 SEHNR, CDR2 FQNEAQ (reference sequence). CDR3 length equals 15 residues. V dropped 1 base and J dropped 8 bases, with 14 bases sitting between them. CDR3 in amino acids: CASSLGGGPEEKLFF. Here the CDR3 DNA reads TGTGCCAGCAGCTTAGGCGGGGGACCGGAGGAAAAACTGTTTTTT.

Only a few counts were recorded for this clone. The chain uses TRBV2 and TRBJ1-1; no firm D call. The CDR3 has 13 residues. Germline-derived CDR1 and CDR2 are SNHLY and FYNNEI. Trimming left V 3 bases short and J 1 base short, with 6 bases between. The CDR3 coding sequence is TGTGCCAGCAGTGAGTCCCCGAACACTGAAGCTTTCTTT. It yields the protein CASSESPNTEAFF.